Below, 2 T cell receptor beta chains from the same sample are listed, as sequenced in a study of CD8+CD57+ T cells in acquired aplastic anemia. Genomic DNA constituted the template upon which TCR beta VDJ and CDR3 profiling was performed. Via MiXCR, TCRdb re-called the reads, giving one row per CDR3 protein. The profile shows some 200,000 distinct CDR3 sequences, around half of them singletons. CD8+CD57+ cell expansion, shown by flow cytometry, had occurred in the patients selected for sequencing. Source material: sorted CD4+, CD8+, or CD8+CD57+ T cells (not recorded which) from PBMCs. The receptors come from a human donor with aplastic anemia.

CDR3 loop: CASSLAMVGGYTF. CDR3 nucleotides: TGTGCCAGCAGCTTAGCAATGGTAGGGGGCTACACCTTC. The rearrangement links TRBV7-2 to TRBJ1-2; D not resolved. V was cut by 0 bases and J by 8 bases, with 10 bases left in between. The germline gives CDR1 SGHTA, CDR2 FQGNSA. The CDR3 runs 13 residues.

A word on this clonotype: A much larger clone lies one base from this, so it may be a read error. The chain couples TRBV9 to TRBJ2-7, with TRBD2 matching 7 bases. The CDR3 length is 15 residues. Germline V gene sequence: CDR1 SGDLS, CDR2 YYNGEE. CDR3 nucleotide sequence: TGTGCCAGCAGCGTAGGAGTGGGGGGGAACTACGAGCGGTACTTC. This translates into CASSVGVGGNYERYF.